This T cell receptor beta chain is from a study of CD8 T cells in ankylosing spondylitis. Quantitative molecular-barcoded 5'-RACE generated the TCR beta libraries. A single record per CDR3 protein comes from TCRdb applying MiXCR to the 5' RACE reads. The table shows 160,000 or so distinct CDR3 sequences, with just over 9.5% occurring only once. This clonotype was counted ten times or more. Its target is not known. General study results and limits: Reportedly, disease-linked clones are significantly enriched in ankylosing spondylitis patients' matched synovial fluid. Ankylosing spondylitis blood appeared to be characterized by a TCR beta motif of 7 to 9 highly homologous variants.

The germline V and J ends were trimmed by 8 bases and 6 bases, with 10 bases remaining between them. This CDR3 contains 12 residues. The germline V gene encodes CDR1 MNHEY and CDR2 SMNVEV (reference sequence). The chain links TRBV27 to TRBJ2-2; D perhaps matches TRBD2 (5 bases). Sequenced: blood, either unsorted or a sorted T cell fraction (not recorded which). The TCR comes from a female donor with ankylosing spondylitis or in good health (not recorded which). In nucleotides, the CDR3 is TGTGCCAGCTCGAGAGGGCCCGGGGAGCTGTTTTTT. As protein: CASSRGPGELFF.